These T cell receptor beta chains were read from a single sample in a study of early stage breast cancer tumors. The assay was immunoSEQ multiplex PCR, and TCRdb's table has in-frame clones only and misses some. In the table there are tens of thousands of clones, less than 80% of which are singletons. The material sequenced was blood. All receptors come from a person between 55 and 69 years old with breast cancer. The CDR3 runs from the conserved cysteine through the conserved F or W. The D gene is left open where the match is weak. Clone size is given for some rows only: seen once, a few or many times, or a class if the clone is expanded.

cdr3_aa,cdr3_nt,j_call,d_call,clone_size,v_call
CASSYRTGPEAFF,TGCGCCAGCAGCTATCGGACAGGACCTGAAGCTTTCTTT,TRBJ1-1,TRBD1,once,TRBV5-1
CASSLYPPPSSYSYNEQFF,TGTGCCAGCAGCTTATATCCCCCCCCGAGTAGCTATTCCTACAATGAGCAGTTCTTC,TRBJ2-1,-,-,TRBV7-9
CASGGTGARTQYF,TGTGCCAGTGGTGGGACAGGGGCTCGTACGCAGTATTTT,TRBJ2-3,TRBD1,few,TRBV19
CASSATSGGGNEQFF,TGTGCCAGCAGTGCCACTAGCGGAGGGGGCAATGAGCAGTTCTTC,TRBJ2-1,TRBD2,-,TRBV9
CAISGWARGYTEAFF,TGTGCCATCAGTGGGTGGGCACGGGGGTACACTGAAGCTTTCTTT,TRBJ1-1,-,few,TRBV10-3
CASSVSLRETQYF,TGTGCCAGCAGCGTTTCGCTAAGGGAGACCCAGTACTTC,TRBJ2-5,-,-,TRBV9
CASSLEAGNNEQFF,TGCGCCAGCAGCTTGGAAGCGGGGAACAATGAGCAGTTCTTC,TRBJ2-1,TRBD2,-,TRBV5-1
CAISRDRYEKLFF,TGTGCCATATCCAGGGATCGTTATGAAAAACTGTTTTTT,TRBJ1-4,-,few,TRBV10-3
CASSDEQYF,TGTGCCAGTTCGGACGAGCAGTACTTC,TRBJ2-7,-,-,TRBV6-1
CASSFIPGTTGELFF,TGCGCCAGCAGCTTTATCCCGGGGACCACCGGGGAGCTGTTTTTT,TRBJ2-2,-,-,TRBV5-1
CASSGGGGASYNEQFF,TGTGCCAGCAGTGGGGGCGGGGGGGCCTCCTACAATGAGCAGTTCTTC,TRBJ2-1,TRBD2,-,TRBV2
CASSPPWGGTEAFF,TGTGCCAGCTCACCACCTTGGGGGGGCACTGAAGCTTTCTTT,TRBJ1-1,-,few,TRBV18
CASSQSGGRYNEQFF,TGTGCCAGCAGCCAGAGCGGGGGGCGGTACAATGAGCAGTTCTTC,TRBJ2-1,TRBD2,-,TRBV9
CASRGGRAGNEQFF,TGTGCCAGCAGAGGGGGGAGGGCCGGCAATGAGCAGTTCTTC,TRBJ2-1,-,-,TRBV2
CASSPGGTGVYEQYF,TGCGCCAGCAGCCCGGGGGGGACAGGAGTCTACGAGCAGTACTTC,TRBJ2-7,-,-,TRBV5-1
CASSPDFYGYTF,TGTGCCAGCAGTCCGGACTTCTATGGCTACACCTTC,TRBJ1-2,-,-,TRBV6-6
CASTKAGVSGANVLTF,TGTGCCAGCACCAAGGCGGGGGTCTCTGGGGCCAACGTCCTGACTTTC,TRBJ2-6,TRBD2,-,TRBV27
CASSPSTSVGSYEQYF,TGTGCCAGCAGCCCCTCGACTAGCGTGGGCTCCTACGAGCAGTACTTC,TRBJ2-7,TRBD2,once,TRBV5-4
CASRGRQGDNYGYTF,TGTGCCAGCAGGGGACGACAGGGAGATAACTATGGCTACACCTTC,TRBJ1-2,TRBD1,-,TRBV6-5
CASSLRPDRDTQYF,TGTGCCAGCAGCTTACGGCCAGATCGAGATACGCAGTATTTT,TRBJ2-3,-,-,TRBV7-9
CASSVGDRANTEAFF,TGTGCCAGCAGCGTAGGGGACAGAGCGAACACTGAAGCTTTCTTT,TRBJ1-1,TRBD1,-,TRBV9
CASRTPYEQYF,TGTGCCAGCAGGACCCCGTACGAGCAGTACTTC,TRBJ2-7,-,once,TRBV6-1